This T cell receptor (beta chain) was retrieved from a study of brain T cells in children with intractable seizures. Study outcomes and limitations: Patients' HCMV serostatus was unknown; virus specificity rests on CDR3 similarity alone. Absence of clones before surgery may stem from lower sequencing depth.

Only cases whose brain tissue showed the highest T cell transcript signatures were sequenced. This clone was found a few times. Its antigen remains unknown. Only in-frame clones appear in the TCRdb table, and some are missing; sequencing was by immunoSEQ multiplex PCR. The top ten hold 3.8% of the sample, which has 110,000 or so clones, roughly 94% seen once. This sequence originates from a boy under two years old with hemimegalencephaly and intractable seizures. This specimen consisted of peripheral blood, obtained at surgery.

CDR3 in amino acids: CASNFGTLPLSGANVLTF. The CDR3 bases are TGTGCCAGCAACTTCGGGACACTTCCCCTCTCTGGGGCCAACGTCCTGACTTTC. V usage is TRBV28 and J usage is TRBJ2-6; maybe TRBD1 (6 bases). V was cut by 7 bases and J by 0 bases, with 19 bases left in between. This CDR3 region has 18 residues. Germline CDR1 is MDHEN and CDR2 is SYDVKM.